This note documents a single T cell receptor (beta chain) sequence. The protocol was immunoSEQ multiplex PCR, while the TCRdb copy is restricted to in-frame clones and leaves out a portion. The profile shows around 2,000,000 clones, 85% to 95% of them singletons. This sample was taken from a study of shared clonotypes between healthy human individuals. Germline V CDR1 and CDR2: LNHNV, YYDKDF (reference sequence). The CDR3 loop spans 16 amino acids. With 4 bases removed from V and 4 bases from J, the gap between germline ends came to 17 bases. This TCR came from a man aged 18 to 35 in good health. The sequencing sample was made of naive CD4+ T cells sorted from blood. Subset indicated: CD45RA+ positively selected. The chain couples TRBV15 to TRBJ1-3; TRBD1 is a possible D gene (6 bases). CDR3 sequence (DNA): TGTGCCACCAGCAAGGGAAGGGGACACCCGGGAAACACCATATATTTT. Translation gives CATSKGRGHPGNTIYF.